The 23 T cell receptor beta chains in this list originate from one sample, sequenced in a study of T cell changes during pregnancy in multiple sclerosis. The protocol was immunoSEQ multiplex PCR, while the TCRdb copy is restricted to in-frame clones and leaves out a portion. Here the sample spans approximately 100,000 clones, 80% to 95% being singletons. This specimen consisted of peripheral blood, obtained after pregnancy. These receptors originate from a female donor with multiple sclerosis, enrolled in a pregnancy study.

The gene calls are TRBV6-5 and TRBJ1-2; D is unclear. Per germline, CDR1 MNHEY and CDR2 SVGAGI. Between the trimmed V and J ends, which lost 5 bases and 2 bases, there was a span of 9 bases. This CDR3 region has 13 residues. CDR3 protein: CASSLQPNYGYTF. Written as DNA, the CDR3 is TGTGCCAGCAGTCTACAGCCGAACTATGGCTACACCTTC.

This chain joins TRBV5-1 and TRBJ1-2; D ambiguous. The CDR3 covers 13 residues. From germline, CDR1 is SGHRS and CDR2 YFSETQ. V was clipped by 4 bases and J by 4 bases, with 11 bases between them. CDR3 sequence reads: CASSMTNLYGYTF. The CDR3 region has the DNA TGCGCCAGCAGCATGACAAATCTCTATGGCTACACCTTC.

The chain couples TRBV2 to TRBJ2-7; TRBD1 agrees at 9 bases. Germline CDR1 SNHLY, CDR2 FYNNEI. V shed 6 bases and J 5 bases; nucleotides not matched to a gene: 5. The CDR3 extends over 13 amino acids. CDR3: CASSRTGDDEQYF. The CDR3 region has the DNA TGTGCCAGCAGCCGGACAGGGGACGACGAGCAGTACTTC.

The genes are TRBV12-5 and TRBJ2-2; 7 bases match TRBD1. CDR1 and CDR2 from the germline V gene are LGHNT and FRNRAP. This CDR3 is 18 amino acids long. The junction had 14 bases not matched to a gene; V was cut back by 6 bases and J by 1 base. CDR3 nucleotide sequence: TGTGCTAGTGGCCCCCATCATATCGGGACAGTGAACACCGGGGAGCTGTTTTTT. Protein product: CASGPHHIGTVNTGELFF.

This sequence joins TRBV5-1 and TRBJ2-1; 8 bases fit TRBD1. Unmatched junction bases numbered 3, after V lost 0 bases and J lost 4 bases. The CDR3 has 15 amino acids. Germline CDR1 is SGHRS and CDR2 is YFSETQ. The chain's CDR3 is CASSLGTGSYNEQFF. Written as DNA, the CDR3 is TGCGCCAGCAGCTTGGGGACAGGGTCGTACAATGAGCAGTTCTTC.

This clone was observed a handful of times. J is TRBJ2-2 and V is TRBV9; perhaps TRBD1 as D (6 bases). The CDR3 length is 14 residues. Germline assignment: CDR1 SGDLS and CDR2 YYNGEE. Trimming shortened V by 4 bases and J by 7 bases, and 14 bases separated the two germline ends. The DNA of the CDR3 is TGTGCCAGCAGCCTCCCAGGGGTGGGCGGGGAGCTGTTTTTT. Its translation is CASSLPGVGGELFF. The full variable domain, in which reference TRBV9 and TRBJ2-2 provide the parts outside the CDR3, is DSGVTQTPKHLITATGQRVTLRCSPRSGDLSVYWYQQSLDQGLQFLIQYYNGEERAKGNILERFSAQQFPDLHSELNLSSLELGDSALYFCASSLPGVGGELFFGEGSRLTVL.

The genes are TRBV9 and TRBJ2-2; 9 nucleotides align to TRBD2. J lost 4 bases, V lost 4 bases, and 23 bases had no gene match. The germline V gene has CDR1 SGDLS and CDR2 YYNGEE. The CDR3 covers 21 residues. The CDR3 DNA reads as TGTGCCAGCAGCCCAGGTGGTCTGGGCGGGGGGGCCTTTCTAGGCACCGGGGAGCTGTTTTTT. Translating gives CASSPGGLGGGAFLGTGELFF.

This chain uses TRBV7-3 with TRBJ2-7; possibly TRBD2 for D (5 bases). Trimming cost V 4 bases and J 3 bases, with 10 bases left between them. Germline CDR1 is SGHTA and CDR2 is FQGTGA. The CDR3 sequence is 13 residues long. Here the CDR3 reads CASSSGRDYEQYF. In DNA, the CDR3 is TGTGCCAGCAGCTCCGGACGGGACTACGAGCAGTACTTC.

V usage is TRBV18 and J usage is TRBJ1-5; D is perhaps TRBD1 (5 bases). Germline V gene sequence: CDR1 KGHSH, CDR2 LQKENI. There are 16 residues in the CDR3. The germline V and J ends were trimmed by 4 bases and 8 bases, with 21 bases remaining between them. CDR3 sequence: CASSRGRTTPDEPQHF. CDR3 bases: TGTGCCAGCTCACGGGGAAGGACAACCCCCGATGAGCCCCAGCATTTT.

V usage is TRBV19 and J usage is TRBJ1-2, with 8 bases identical to TRBD1. Germline CDR1 is LNHDA and CDR2 is SQIVND (reference sequence). With V trimmed by 3 bases and J by 7 bases, 7 bases remained unmatched. The CDR3 contains 14 residues. The CDR3 loop reads CASSINGRGLGYTF. The CDR3 region has the DNA TGTGCCAGTAGTATTAATGGCAGGGGGCTTGGCTACACCTTC. Variable domain in full (rest from reference TRBV19 and TRBJ1-2): DGGITQSPKYLFRKEGQNVTLSCEQNLNHDAMYWYRQDPGQGLRLIYYSQIVNDFQKGDIAEGYSVSREKKESFPLTVTSAQKNPTAFYLCASSINGRGLGYTFGSGTRLTVV.

The chain joins TRBV9 to TRBJ2-1; D is perhaps TRBD2 (6 bases). The V end lost 2 bases, the J end lost 7 bases, and 10 bases lay between the germline ends. The CDR3 has 13 residues. CDR1 is SGDLS and CDR2 is YYNGEE in the germline V gene. The CDR3 DNA follows: TGTGCCAGCAGCGTCTGGGGGGAGAATGAGCAGTTCTTC. Translation gives CASSVWGENEQFF.

This clone showed up just once. The chain has TRBV5-1 and TRBJ1-1; tentatively, D is TRBD1 (6 bases). The ends were cut back, 4 bases at V and 6 bases at J, with 16 bases in the middle. This CDR3 is built from 14 residues. Germline V gives CDR1 SGHRS, CDR2 YFSETQ. CDR3 sequence reads: CASSPTPGESEAFF. The CDR3 DNA reads TGCGCCAGCAGCCCGACCCCAGGGGAGTCTGAAGCTTTCTTT.

This clone was counted only a few times. The V gene is TRBV19, the J gene TRBJ2-1, with 9 nucleotides matching TRBD2. Trimming removed 5 bases from V and 14 bases from J; junction bases left unmatched: 4. The CDR3 covers 11 residues. Germline V gene lookup returns CDR1 LNHDA and CDR2 SQIVND (reference sequence). The CDR3 bases are TGTGCCAGTAGTGCGGGGGGGCCCGAGTTCTTC. Translated, it gives CASSAGGPEFF.

This chain joins TRBV19 and TRBJ2-1, with a weak D call TRBD1 (5 bases). Germline V CDR1 and CDR2: LNHDA, SQIVND (reference sequence). V was trimmed by 6 bases and J by 5 bases, leaving 17 bases between them. The CDR3 runs 15 residues. CDR3 in DNA: TGTGCCAGTAGCCAGGCAGGGTTGGGGAACAATGAGCAGTTCTTC. This gives the protein CASSQAGLGNNEQFF.

This rearrangement joins TRBV11-2 to TRBJ2-1, with D tentatively TRBD2 (6 bases). Germline V lookup: CDR1 SGHAT, CDR2 FQNNGV. CDR3 length: 17 amino acids. Trimming shortened V by 1 base and J by 5 bases, and 18 bases separated the two germline ends. The DNA of the CDR3 is TGTGCCAGCAGCTTAGTAGGGACTGGCCGTCTAGACAATGAGCAGTTCTTC. This codes for CASSLVGTGRLDNEQFF. Using reference TRBV11-2 and TRBJ2-1 for the parts outside the CDR3, the full variable domain is EAGVAQSPRYKIIEKRQSVAFWCNPISGHATLYWYQQILGQGPKLLIQFQNNGVVDDSQLPKDRFSAERLKGVDSTLKIQPAKLEDSAVYLCASSLVGTGRLDNEQFFGPGTRLTVL.

This CDR3 reads CAISGGQNQPQHF. CDR3 nucleotides: TGTGCCATCAGTGGGGGACAGAATCAGCCCCAGCATTTT. V gene TRBV10-3 combines with J gene TRBJ1-5, with 7 bases lining up with TRBD1. The CDR3 sequence is 13 residues long. The ends lost 4 bases at V and 4 bases at J; junction bases unmatched: 1. Germline V CDR1 and CDR2: ENHRY, SYGVKD.

The chain employs TRBV2 and TRBJ1-1; D unclear. CDR1 and CDR2 (germline): SNHLY, FYNNEI. Trimming stripped 4 bases from V and 1 base from J, with 7 bases between. There are 13 residues in the CDR3. This CDR3 reads CASSVAGNTEAFF. DNA of the CDR3: TGTGCCAGCAGTGTGGCAGGGAACACTGAAGCTTTCTTT.

V is TRBV7-9 and J is TRBJ2-7; the D is unclear. Germline-derived CDR1 and CDR2 are SEHNR and FQNEAQ (reference sequence). Trimming pared 1 base from V and 7 bases from J, leaving 11 bases between. CDR3 length: 13 amino acids. As DNA, the CDR3 is TGTGCCAGCAGCTTAGGGGTTCTAGAGGAGCAGTACTTC. As protein: CASSLGVLEEQYF.

This chain joins TRBV5-1 and TRBJ1-2; 9 bases map to TRBD1. Trimming took 0 bases from V and 6 from J; bases not matched to a gene: 6. Germline V lookup: CDR1 SGHRS, CDR2 YFSETQ. This CDR3 spans 15 amino acids. The CDR3 loop is CASSLASGTGNGYTF. The CDR3 DNA reads as TGCGCCAGCAGCTTGGCGTCCGGGACAGGGAATGGCTACACCTTC.

The chain combines TRBV21-1 with TRBJ1-1; the table's D call, TRBD1, has no DNA check behind it. TRBV21-1 is flagged as a pseudogene. This CDR3 has 15 amino acids. CDR3 DNA sequence: TGTGCCAGCAGCCCCACGGGACAAAATCACACTGAAGCTTTCTTT. It codes for CASSPTGQNHTEAFF.

The rearrangement uses TRBV27 and TRBJ1-2, with unresolved D. Trimming cost V 6 bases and J 3 bases, with 17 bases left between them. Germline values: CDR1 MNHEY, CDR2 SMNVEV (reference sequence). The CDR3 has 15 amino acids. CDR3 residues: CASSPWAGIDYGYTF. The CDR3 DNA is TGTGCCAGCAGCCCTTGGGCCGGGATAGACTATGGCTACACCTTC.

This clone was detected once. The chain has TRBV5-1 and TRBJ1-1, with 7 bases that match TRBD1. J was trimmed by 5 bases and V by 3 bases; bases with no gene match: 10. CDR3 size: 15 residues. The germline V gene encodes CDR1 SGHRS and CDR2 YFSETQ. CDR3 residues: CASSSETGPLTEAFF. CDR3 bases: TGCGCCAGCAGCTCGGAGACAGGGCCGTTAACTGAAGCTTTCTTT.

CDR3: CASNPNGRVWDTQYF. The CDR3 DNA reads as TGTGCCAGCAATCCAAACGGCAGGGTGTGGGATACGCAGTATTTT. The rearrangement links TRBV6-5 to TRBJ2-3; maybe TRBD1 (5 bases). Germline values: CDR1 MNHEY, CDR2 SVGAGI. The CDR3 runs 15 residues. V dropped 7 bases and J dropped 6 bases, with 20 bases sitting between them.